This paragraph reports one TCR beta chain. Primers for the PCR totalled 60 Vbeta and 13 Jbeta. Some clones are missing from TCRdb's copy, which holds only in-frame ones; the method was immunoSEQ multiplex PCR. The sample is made up of 200,000 or so clones, and the top ten hold around 0.74% of it. These data belong to a study of cytomegalovirus exposure and HLA in healthy donors. Per germline, CDR1 SGHTA and CDR2 FQGNSA. J gave up 8 bases and V 5 bases, and 11 bases lay outside the gene matches. The CDR3 consists of 15 residues. Sequencing was performed on PBMCs. The chain carries TRBV7-2 and TRBJ1-4; 7 positions match TRBD1. This clonotype was obtained from a boy aged 5 to 17 in good health and CMV-seronegative. In DNA form, the CDR3 reads TGTGCCAGCAGCCTAGTGGAGGGGGCGGGAGAAAAACTGTTTTTT. Protein: CASSLVEGAGEKLFF. Variable domain in full (rest from reference TRBV7-2 and TRBJ1-4): GAGVSQSPSNKVTEKGKDVELRCDPISGHTALYWYRQSLGQGLEFLIYFQGNSAPDKSGLPSDRFSAERTGGSVSTLTIQRTQQEDSAVYLCASSLVEGAGEKLFFGSGTQLSVL.